This note documents a single T cell receptor beta chain sequence. In the original processing: Cell counts per sample came from amplifying reference gene primers. Profiled with immunoSEQ multiplex PCR; TCRdb holds only in-frame clones, not every one. V, J and clone size derive from that table, while D and trimming were established from the DNA sequence. In the table there are about 210,000 clones, around 84% of which are singletons. The data originate from a study of blood T cell repertoires in COVID-19. Study background: COVID-19 samples collected from the United States, Italy and Spain covered acute and convalescent phases. Nucleic acid was either cDNA or gDNA, and it came from T cells, B-cell-depleted T cells, or PBMCs.

Germline V CDR1 and CDR2: SGHTA, FQGNSA. The CDR3 runs 17 residues. Trimming pared 5 bases from V and 2 bases from J, leaving 19 bases between. Sequenced material: peripheral blood. The TCR originated in a human donor in a cohort sampled during active COVID-19. The genes are TRBV7-2 and TRBJ1-5; D may be TRBD1 (6 bases). The CDR3 sequence is CASSLQAGGEGNQPQHF. DNA for the CDR3: TGTGCCAGCAGCCTCCAGGCGGGGGGCGAGGGCAATCAGCCCCAGCATTTT.